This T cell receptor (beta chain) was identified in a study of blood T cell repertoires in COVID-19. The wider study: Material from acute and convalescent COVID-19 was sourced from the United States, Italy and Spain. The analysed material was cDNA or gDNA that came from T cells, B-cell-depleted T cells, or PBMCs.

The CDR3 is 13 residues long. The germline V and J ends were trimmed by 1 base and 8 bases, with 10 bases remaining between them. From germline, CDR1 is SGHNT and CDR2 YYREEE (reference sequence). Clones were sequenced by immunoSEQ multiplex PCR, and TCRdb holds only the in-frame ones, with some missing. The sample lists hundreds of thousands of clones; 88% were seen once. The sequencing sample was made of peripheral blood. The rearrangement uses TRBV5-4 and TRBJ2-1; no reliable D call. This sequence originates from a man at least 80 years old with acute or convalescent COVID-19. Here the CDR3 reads CASSLQGVDEQFF. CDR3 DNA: TGTGCCAGCAGCTTGCAAGGAGTGGATGAGCAGTTCTTC.